This entry concerns a single T cell receptor beta chain. Its antigen remains unidentified. The data are from a study of cytomegalovirus exposure and HLA in healthy donors. Study summary: A later analysis reported the 90 to 150 validation repertoires used the same platform as the 666 first-cohort repertoires.

TCRdb's copy holds only in-frame clones and misses some; the assay was immunoSEQ multiplex PCR. The data hold roughly 110,000 clones, with 88% observed a single time. The V end was cut by 6 bases, the J end by 5 bases, with 20 bases between. The CDR3 totals 16 residues. Looked up from germline, CDR1 is LNHDA and CDR2 is SQIVND (reference sequence). The validation cohort, a group of 90 to 150 subjects, included the donors and was separate from the roughly 670-subject first cohort. Findings and caveats of the study: According to reports, the classifier identified cytomegalovirus status with high specificity and sensitivity.

The sequence was collected from a woman between 18 and 29 years old in good health and CMV-seropositive. V usage is TRBV19 and J usage is TRBJ2-1, with a tentative D call TRBD1 (6 bases). The sample comprised PBMCs. Here the CDR3 DNA reads TGTGCCAGTAGCTGGGACAACTCATACCAGAACAATGAGCAGTTCTTC. Translated, it gives CASSWDNSYQNNEQFF.